The T cell receptor (beta chain) under discussion was sequenced for a study of blood T cell repertoires in COVID-19. Across the study: From T cells, B-cell-depleted T cells, or PBMCs came the material, which was cDNA or gDNA.

This clone was picked up a small number of times. Source study methods: Reference gene primer amplification gave nucleated cell count estimates. The repertoire was sequenced with immunoSEQ multiplex PCR; TCRdb's copy has only in-frame clones and lacks some. The V and J calls and the clone size are those of that table, but D and trimming were determined from the DNA. Among roughly 160,000 clones, 80% to 90% were seen once, and the ten largest hold about 1.9%. The CDR3 has 14 amino acids. CDR1 and CDR2 (germline): SGHVS, FQNEAQ. Trimming cost V 4 bases and J 6 bases; bases outside gene matches: 6. The material sequenced was peripheral blood. The sequence was obtained from an elderly woman with acute or convalescent COVID-19. The chain has TRBV7-8 and TRBJ2-3, with 8 bases lining up with TRBD1. CDR3 loop: CASSSDRVEDTQYF. The CDR3 coding sequence is TGTGCCAGCAGCTCGGACAGGGTAGAGGATACGCAGTATTTT. Together with reference TRBV7-8 and TRBJ2-3, the CDR3 gives the full variable domain: GAGVSQSPRYKVAKRGQDVALRCDPISGHVSLFWYQQALGQGPEFLTYFQNEAQLDKSGLPSDRFFAERPEGSVSTLKIQRTQQEDSAVYLCASSSDRVEDTQYFGPGTRLTVL.